One sample yielded the 28 T cell receptor beta chains listed below, sequenced in a study of T-cell reconstitution after alpha-beta-depleted transplantation in children. Unique molecular identifiers were used in preparing the TCRbeta library. TCRdb recomputed calls from the PCR reads with MiXCR, one row per CDR3 protein. The repertoire holds some 640,000 distinct CDR3 sequences, with approximately 17% as singletons. The material sequenced was PBMCs from the stem cell graft donor, taken from the stem cell graft. Receptor source: a human donor who donated a stem cell graft to a child with acute myeloid leukemia.

This clonotype was recorded at least ten times. The chain combines TRBV6-4 with TRBJ2-1; D tentatively reads TRBD1 or TRBD2 (5 bases each). V was cut by 3 bases and J by 3 bases, with 12 bases left in between. CDR3 length equals 15 residues. Per germline, CDR1 MRHNA and CDR2 SNTAGT. CDR3: CASSEGVINYNEQFF. The CDR3 DNA reads as TGTGCCAGCAGTGAGGGGGTAATTAACTACAATGAGCAGTTCTTC.

The chain joins TRBV28 to TRBJ2-2; D may match TRBD1 or TRBD2 (5 bases each). Trimming shortened V by 3 bases and J by 4 bases, and 15 bases separated the two germline ends. Germline CDR1 and CDR2: MDHEN and SYDVKM. This CDR3 has 16 residues. This CDR3 reads CASSLRGPSITGELFF. In DNA, the CDR3 is TGTGCCAGCAGTTTGAGGGGACCGTCCATCACCGGGGAGCTGTTTTTT.

V and J are TRBV20-1 and TRBJ1-4; D is uncertain. The ends were cut back, 4 bases at V and 6 bases at J, with 9 bases in the middle. Germline V lookup: CDR1 DFQATT, CDR2 SNEGSKA (reference sequence). CDR3 length equals 12 residues. CDR3 bases: TGCAGTGCTATCCGGGAGGATGAAAAACTGTTTTTT. Protein sequence: CSAIREDEKLFF.

This chain connects TRBV5-1 to TRBJ2-1; 8 nucleotides agree with TRBD1. Germline CDR1 is SGHRS and CDR2 is YFSETQ. The CDR3 totals 16 residues. V lost 4 bases and J lost 3; bases outside the gene matches: 9. For the CDR3, the DNA is TGCGCCAGCAGCCCTGAACAGGGGGACGTCTACAATGAGCAGTTCTTC. Translated, it gives CASSPEQGDVYNEQFF.

This clonotype was found a few times. This chain connects TRBV7-9 to TRBJ2-7; no definite D call. The germline V and J ends were trimmed by 3 bases and 4 bases, with 13 bases remaining between them. The CDR3 is made up of 14 amino acids. Germline V gives CDR1 SEHNR, CDR2 FQNEAQ (reference sequence). CDR3 nucleotide sequence: TGTGCCAGCAGCTTGATGCCAGAAACTTACGAGCAGTACTTC. This gives the protein CASSLMPETYEQYF.

This clonotype was detected many times. V and J are TRBV20-1 and TRBJ2-3; 10 positions match TRBD2. The CDR3 length is 15 residues. Germline V CDR1 and CDR2: DFQATT, SNEGSKA (reference sequence). J was trimmed by 2 bases and V by 5 bases; bases with no gene match: 7. CDR3 in DNA: TGCAGTGCTTTCGGACTAGCGGCGGTCACAGATACGCAGTATTTT. Its translation is CSAFGLAAVTDTQYF.

This clonotype was detected a few times. This chain joins TRBV20-1 and TRBJ1-1; no firm D call. The V gene's germline CDR1 is DFQATT and CDR2 SNEGSKA (reference sequence). This CDR3 region has 11 residues. The CDR3 DNA is TGCAGCGATGGCGGGAACACTGAAGCTTTCTTT. It translates to CSDGGNTEAFF.

J is TRBJ1-5 and V is TRBV28, with 8 bases fitting TRBD1. With 5 bases clipped from V and 6 bases from J, the junction kept 9 bases outside the gene matches. This CDR3 has 15 residues. Germline V gene data show CDR1 as MDHEN and CDR2 as SYDVKM. The CDR3 reads CASSPRTGRFQPQHF. The CDR3, as DNA: TGTGCCAGCAGTCCCCGGACAGGGCGATTTCAGCCCCAGCATTTT.

This clonotype was picked up a small number of times. The chain couples TRBV27 to TRBJ2-1, with 9 bases lining up with TRBD1. The germline CDR1 and CDR2 sequences are MNHEY and SMNVEV (reference sequence). The CDR3 covers 15 residues. Losses at the gene ends were 2 bases for V and 7 bases for J; bases not matched to a gene: 6. CDR3 DNA sequence: TGTGCCAGCAGTTTACTCGGGACAGGGCAGAATGAGCAGTTCTTC. This encodes CASSLLGTGQNEQFF.

Turning to this clonotype: The junction departs from germline at one end; a sequencing error may be responsible. This chain joins TRBV12-3 or TRBV12-4 and TRBJ1-2; D possibly corresponds to TRBD1 (5 bases). The CDR3 runs to 15 residues. CDR3 nucleotide sequence: TGTACCAGCAGTTTGCGAGGGGTAGGAAGCTATGGCTACACCTTC. Translating it yields CTSSLRGVGSYGYTF.

The chain combines TRBV7-9 with TRBJ1-1; maybe TRBD1 (6 bases). CDR3 length: 15 amino acids. Germline lookup yields CDR1 SEHNR and CDR2 FQNEAQ (reference sequence). The V and J ends lost 1 base and 8 bases respectively, with 17 bases between them. CDR3 protein: CASSLGWGGRQEAFF. The CDR3 nucleotides are TGTGCCAGCAGCTTAGGTTGGGGGGGCAGACAAGAAGCTTTCTTT. The full variable domain, rest sourced from reference TRBV7-9 and TRBJ1-1, is DTGVSQNPRHKITKRGQNVTFRCDPISEHNRLYWYRQTLGQGPEFLTYFQNEAQLEKSRLLSDRFSAERPKGSFSTLEIQRTEQGDSAMYLCASSLGWGGRQEAFFGQGTRLTVV.

The chain has TRBV5-1 and TRBJ2-7, with TRBD1 matching over 9 bases. Germline V lookup: CDR1 SGHRS, CDR2 YFSETQ. V trimming: 4 bases; J trimming: 3 bases; junction bases outside the gene matches: 2. This CDR3 is 13 amino acids long. CDR3 coding DNA: TGCGCCAGCAGCGTGGACAGGGGCTACGAGCAGTACGTC. Translating gives CASSVDRGYEQYV.

Notes on this clonotype: A much larger clone lies a single base off, so this may be a read error. The chain joins TRBV12-3 or TRBV12-4 to TRBJ2-1, with D possibly called TRBD1 or TRBD2 (5 bases each). The CDR3 runs to 16 residues. CDR3 nucleotide sequence: TGTTCCAGCAGCCAACTCCCTGACTGGGACGGCAATGAGCAGTTCTTC. Its translation is CSSSQLPDWDGNEQFF.

The chain is built from TRBV20-1 and TRBJ2-3; D is possibly TRBD2 (5 bases). Trimming removed 3 bases at V and 2 bases at J, with 15 bases between. Germline CDR1 and CDR2: DFQATT and SNEGSKA (reference sequence). There are 15 residues in the CDR3. This CDR3 reads CSARYPQRLTDTQYF. As DNA, the CDR3 is TGCAGTGCTAGGTATCCGCAGCGGCTCACAGATACGCAGTATTTT.

The J gene is TRBJ2-1, the V gene TRBV12-5, with a tentative D call TRBD1 (6 bases). The CDR3 consists of 15 residues. V lost 7 bases, J lost 0 bases, and 13 bases lay in between. From germline, CDR1 is LGHNT and CDR2 FRNRAP. The CDR3: CASAAGTTSYNEQFF. The CDR3 coding sequence is TGTGCTAGTGCCGCCGGGACAACCTCCTACAATGAGCAGTTCTTC.

The chain joins TRBV4-2 to TRBJ1-3; D perhaps matches TRBD1 (5 bases). CDR3 length equals 18 residues. From germline, CDR1 is LGHNA and CDR2 YNFKEQ. V lost 2 bases and J lost 2, with 19 bases in between. This CDR3 is CASSQRSDEGQAGNTIYF. CDR3 bases: TGTGCCAGCAGCCAACGGTCCGACGAGGGGCAGGCTGGAAACACCATATATTTT.

V usage is TRBV6-1 and J usage is TRBJ1-1; weak D call: TRBD1 (5 bases). CDR1 and CDR2 (germline): MNHNS, SASEGT. CDR3 length equals 12 residues. The V and J ends lost 5 bases and 5 bases respectively, with 9 bases between them. In DNA, the CDR3 is TGTGCCAGCAGTTGGCAGGGTACTGAAGCTTTCTTT. It specifies CASSWQGTEAFF.

V is TRBV7-9 and J is TRBJ2-2, with 8 nucleotides matching TRBD1. The J segment lost 7 bases and the V segment lost 6 bases, leaving 10 bases of the junction unmatched. The CDR3 runs 15 residues. Germline V CDR1 and CDR2: SEHNR, FQNEAQ (reference sequence). This CDR3 is CASSPDRVHGGELFF. The CDR3 nucleotides read TGTGCCAGCAGTCCGGACAGGGTACATGGCGGGGAGCTGTTTTTT.

The V call is TRBV15, the J call TRBJ1-1; D remains unclear. Trimming took 0 bases from V and 1 from J, leaving 6 bases between them. The CDR3 extends over 14 amino acids. The germline V gene has CDR1 LNHNV and CDR2 YYDKDF (reference sequence). The CDR3 region has the DNA TGTGCCACCAGCAGAGAACAGAAGAACACTGAAGCTTTCTTT. Translated, it gives CATSREQKNTEAFF.

The V and J genes are TRBV11-2 and TRBJ2-7, with TRBD2 identical over 16 bases. The CDR3 spans 18 residues. Unmatched junction bases numbered 7, after V lost 3 bases and J lost 2 bases. Germline-derived CDR1 and CDR2 are SGHAT and FQNNGV. This CDR3 is CASSLGTGLAGGPYEQYF. CDR3 coding DNA: TGTGCCAGCAGCTTGGGAACGGGACTAGCGGGGGGGCCCTACGAGCAGTACTTC.

As concerns this clonotype: This may come from a read error, since a much larger clone is one base off. This chain links TRBV10-3 with TRBJ1-1; unclear D gene. The V end lost 0 bases, the J end lost 4 bases, and 6 bases lay between the germline ends. The germline V gene encodes CDR1 ENHRY and CDR2 SYGVKD. This CDR3 contains 13 residues. In nucleotides, the CDR3 is TGTGCCATCAGTGAGTCCCCCGGCACTGAAGCTTTCTTT. Protein sequence: CAISESPGTEAFF.

The sample holds many counts of this clonotype. V is TRBV7-2 and J is TRBJ2-1; 11 bases match TRBD2. The germline V gene encodes CDR1 SGHTA and CDR2 FQGNSA. Trimming cost V 3 bases and J 4 bases; bases outside gene matches: 5. The CDR3 consists of 16 residues. The CDR3 coding sequence is TGTGCCAGCAGCTTCCGGACTAGCGGGTTTTACAATGAGCAGTTCTTC. Translation: CASSFRTSGFYNEQFF. Complete variable domain (other parts from reference TRBV7-2 and TRBJ2-1): GAGVSQSPSNKVTEKGKDVELRCDPISGHTALYWYRQSLGQGLEFLIYFQGNSAPDKSGLPSDRFSAERTGGSVSTLTIQRTQQEDSAVYLCASSFRTSGFYNEQFFGPGTRLTVL.

This clonotype has at least ten counts. The chain has TRBV5-1 and TRBJ2-1, with D tentatively TRBD2 (5 bases). The CDR3 is 14 residues long. The V end lost 0 bases, the J end lost 8 bases, and 12 bases lay between the germline ends. CDR1 and CDR2 (germline): SGHRS, YFSETQ. In DNA, the CDR3 is TGCGCCAGCAGCTTGGGTCACGAGGGCGATGAGCAGTTCTTC. It specifies CASSLGHEGDEQFF. Filled out from reference TRBV5-1 and TRBJ2-1, the complete variable domain reads KAGVTQTPRYLIKTRGQQVTLSCSPISGHRSVSWYQQTPGQGLQFLFEYFSETQRNKGNFPGRFSGRQFSNSRSEMNVSTLELGDSALYLCASSLGHEGDEQFFGPGTRLTVL.

This clonotype was picked up a small number of times. The rearrangement uses TRBV7-2 and TRBJ2-4, with TRBD2 matching over 7 bases. The CDR3 runs to 15 residues. Germline values: CDR1 SGHTA, CDR2 FQGNSA. V lost 5 bases and J lost 6; bases outside the gene matches: 10. The CDR3, as DNA: TGTGCCAGCAGCCCATCGTCGGGAGGAGGAAACATTCAGTACTTC. This translates into CASSPSSGGGNIQYF.

The gene calls are TRBV7-2 and TRBJ1-5; possible D gene TRBD1, 6 bases. Germline-derived CDR1 and CDR2 are SGHTA and FQGNSA. Deletions cut 5 bases from V and 5 bases from J, with 10 bases between. The CDR3 totals 13 residues. CDR3 residues: CASSHGGHQPQHF. The CDR3 DNA sequence: TGTGCCAGCAGCCACGGGGGGCATCAGCCCCAGCATTTT. The full variable domain, completed using reference TRBV7-2 and TRBJ1-5, is GAGVSQSPSNKVTEKGKDVELRCDPISGHTALYWYRQSLGQGLEFLIYFQGNSAPDKSGLPSDRFSAERTGGSVSTLTIQRTQQEDSAVYLCASSHGGHQPQHFGDGTRLSIL.

Ten or more counts support this clonotype. The rearrangement uses TRBV20-1 and TRBJ2-1; possible D gene TRBD2, 5 bases. Germline assignment: CDR1 DFQATT and CDR2 SNEGSKA (reference sequence). CDR3 length equals 11 residues. Trimming pared 3 bases from V and 8 bases from J, leaving 8 bases between. CDR3 in DNA: TGCAGTGCTAGCCGGACTGATGAGCAGTTCTTC. It is translated as CSASRTDEQFF.

This clonotype was counted at least ten times. V usage is TRBV5-1 and J usage is TRBJ2-4, with 7 bases fitting TRBD2. The CDR3 consists of 14 residues. V shed 0 bases and J 4 bases; nucleotides not matched to a gene: 1. Germline V gene sequence: CDR1 SGHRS, CDR2 YFSETQ. The CDR3: CASSLGGGKNIQYF. The CDR3 DNA reads as TGCGCCAGCAGCTTGGGCGGGGGTAAAAACATTCAGTACTTC.

This clonotype was recorded at least ten times. The chain uses TRBV20-1 and TRBJ2-1, with D perhaps TRBD1 (6 bases). This CDR3 region has 14 residues. The germline V gene has CDR1 DFQATT and CDR2 SNEGSKA (reference sequence). V was shortened by 0 bases and J by 5 bases, with 11 bases between the two germline ends. The chain's CDR3 is CSARDSQGNNEQFF. CDR3 bases: TGCAGTGCTAGAGATTCGCAGGGGAACAATGAGCAGTTCTTC.